This section outlines one T cell receptor (beta chain) sequence together with its context. Its antigen is unknown. There were only Caucasian adults among the donors, and all lived in Nashville, Tennessee. CD4+ cells were split into CD45RA+ naive and CD45RA-negative memory subsets. These data originate in a study of shared clonotypes between healthy human individuals. Study observations and caveats: Generation probability values for non-shared clonotypes were lower than those for clonotypes shared by all four donors. Since donors were few, the genetic and exposure-history diversity represented was limited.

This CDR3 is 17 amino acids long. V shed 4 bases, J shed 4 bases, and the junction held 15 bases outside the gene matches. Germline V lookup: CDR1 SGHDT, CDR2 YYEEEE. The method was immunoSEQ multiplex PCR; TCRdb's version includes in-frame clones alone and lacks a portion of them. The profile shows roughly 2.2 million clones, approximately 93% of them singletons. The sequenced sample was naive CD4+ T cells from PBMCs. Regarding subset: CD45RA+ positively selected. The clonotype comes from a man younger than 35 in good health. Some clones in this sample may be carry-over from other donors' samples. V and J are TRBV5-6 and TRBJ2-7, with 9 bases matching TRBD2. The CDR3 DNA sequence: TGTGCCAGCAGCCACTTGTCTTGGGAGACTAGCGGATACGAGCAGTACTTC. It codes for CASSHLSWETSGYEQYF.